This TCR beta chain originates from a study of blood T cells in healthy people across ages. This CDR3 has 16 residues. After removal of 1 base from V and 3 bases from J, the junction contained 2 bases not matched to a gene. Germline CDR1 is LGHNT and CDR2 is FRNRAP. The use of a sample-barcoded 5' primer and a J-beta primer mix characterized a second PCR of roughly 6 to 12 cycles. TCRdb reanalysed the 5' RACE reads using MiXCR and keeps one entry per CDR3 protein. The top ten clones hold over 9% of a sample with roughly 1.7 million distinct CDR3 sequences, around 35% of them seen once. The source is a woman between 25 and 40 years old in good health. This sequence joins TRBV12-5 and TRBJ2-1; TRBD2 agrees at 11 bases. The sequencing sample was made of blood. The CDR3 loop is CASGLGLAGIYNEQFF. CDR3 DNA: TGTGCTAGTGGTTTGGGACTAGCGGGGATCTACAATGAGCAGTTCTTC.